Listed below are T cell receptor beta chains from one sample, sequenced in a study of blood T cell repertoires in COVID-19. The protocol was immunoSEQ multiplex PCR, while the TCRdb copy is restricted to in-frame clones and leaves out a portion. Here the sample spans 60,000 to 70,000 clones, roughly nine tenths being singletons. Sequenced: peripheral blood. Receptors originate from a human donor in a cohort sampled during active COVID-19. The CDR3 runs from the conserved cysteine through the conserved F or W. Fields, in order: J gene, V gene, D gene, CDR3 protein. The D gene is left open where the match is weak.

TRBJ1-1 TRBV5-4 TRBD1 CASSPGGGRAEAFF
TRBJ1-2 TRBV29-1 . CSVESGERANYGYTF
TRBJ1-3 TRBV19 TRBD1 CASRRGGSTSGNTIYF
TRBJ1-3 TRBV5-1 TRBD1 CASSVGQGGNTIYF
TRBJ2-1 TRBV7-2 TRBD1 CASSPGQFYNEQFF
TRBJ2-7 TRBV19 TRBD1 CASSIRTSPGTGYPPEQYF
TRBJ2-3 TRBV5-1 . CASSFRGGGSGDTQYF
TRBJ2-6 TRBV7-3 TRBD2 CASSLGGLPTLSGANVLTF
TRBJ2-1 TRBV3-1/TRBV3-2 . CASSQGGKIFFYNEQFF
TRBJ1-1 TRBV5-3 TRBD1 CARSSRDRGLTEAFF
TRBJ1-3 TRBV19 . CASMNQQGRGNTIYF
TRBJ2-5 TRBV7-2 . CASSLGTEETQYF
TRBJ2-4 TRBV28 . CASRQVSVGQNIQYF
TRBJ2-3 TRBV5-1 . CASSWASTGTDTQYF
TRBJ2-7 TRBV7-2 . CASTTALSSYEQYF
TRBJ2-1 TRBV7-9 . CASSRGGVNWVHEQFF
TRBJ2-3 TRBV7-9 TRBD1 CASSLSVQGADTQYF
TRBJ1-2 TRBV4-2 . CASSQVSDRYYGYTF
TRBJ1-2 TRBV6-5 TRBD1 CASGITGVDGYGYTF
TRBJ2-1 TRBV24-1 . CATSREGRSNEQFF
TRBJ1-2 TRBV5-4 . CASSLGQDYGYTF
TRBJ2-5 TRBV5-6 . CASSSRTRQYF
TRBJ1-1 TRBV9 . CASSVGVQNTEAFF
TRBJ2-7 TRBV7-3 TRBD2 CASSSSGPPYEQYF
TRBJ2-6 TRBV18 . CASSRAGASSGANVLTF
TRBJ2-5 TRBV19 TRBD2 CASSSGGSGSGTQYF
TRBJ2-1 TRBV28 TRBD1 CASSDRGSHFF
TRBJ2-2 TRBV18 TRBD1 CASSTGQENTGELFF
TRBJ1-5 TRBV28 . CASSFHNSNQPQHF
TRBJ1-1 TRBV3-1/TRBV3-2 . CASSQRQGEAFF
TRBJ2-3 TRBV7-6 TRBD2 CASSLRGSGSGSLTDTQYF
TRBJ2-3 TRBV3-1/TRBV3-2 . CASSQEYSSTDTQYF
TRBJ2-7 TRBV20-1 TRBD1 CSASPGTGVFEQYF
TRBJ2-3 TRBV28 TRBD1 CASSPRGTGRYTQYF
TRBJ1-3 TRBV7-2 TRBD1 CASSRDRVSGNTIYF
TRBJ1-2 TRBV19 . CASSLGNYGYTF
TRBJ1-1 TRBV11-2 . CASSLGHEGGEAFF
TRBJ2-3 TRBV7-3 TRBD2 CASSLTGTRDRTDTQYF
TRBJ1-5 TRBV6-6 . CASTIGQYSNQPQHF
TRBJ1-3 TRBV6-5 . CASSWDTSGNTIYF
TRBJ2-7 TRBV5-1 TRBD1 CASSLDRGDYEQYF
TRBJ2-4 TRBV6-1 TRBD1 CASSERTGGRSKNIQYF
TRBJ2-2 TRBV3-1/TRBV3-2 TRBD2 CASSQTRTSGRSGELFF